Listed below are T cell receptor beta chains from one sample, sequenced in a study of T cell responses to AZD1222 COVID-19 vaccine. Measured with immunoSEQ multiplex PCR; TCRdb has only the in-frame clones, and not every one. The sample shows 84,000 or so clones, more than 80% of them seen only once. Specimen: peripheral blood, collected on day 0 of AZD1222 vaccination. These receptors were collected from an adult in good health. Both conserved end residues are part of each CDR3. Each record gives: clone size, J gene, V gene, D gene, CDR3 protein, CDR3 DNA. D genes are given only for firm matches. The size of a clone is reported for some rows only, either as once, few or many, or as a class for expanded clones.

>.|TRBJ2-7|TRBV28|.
CASSLWLLGGSGYEQYF
TGTGCCAGCAGTTTATGGCTCCTAGGTGGGTCGGGCTACGAGCAGTACTTC
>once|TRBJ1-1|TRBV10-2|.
CASSEGVLETEAFF
TGCGCCAGCAGTGAGGGGGTACTGGAGACTGAAGCTTTCTTT
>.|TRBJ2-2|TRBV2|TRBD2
CASTETSGRTGELFF
TGTGCCAGCACCGAGACTAGCGGGAGAACCGGGGAGCTGTTTTTT
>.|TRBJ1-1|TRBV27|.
CASSDGTGLRAFF
TGTGCCAGCAGCGATGGGACCGGCCTGCGAGCTTTCTTT
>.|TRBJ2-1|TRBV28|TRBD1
CASSARQGGYNEQFF
TGTGCCAGCAGTGCCCGACAGGGGGGGTACAATGAGCAGTTCTTC
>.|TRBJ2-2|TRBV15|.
CATSRPVGGTGELFF
TGTGCCACCAGCAGGCCGGTGGGGGGCACCGGGGAGCTGTTTTTT
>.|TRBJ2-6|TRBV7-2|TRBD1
CASSRSTGAGANVLTF
TGTGCCAGCAGCCGTTCAACAGGGGCTGGGGCCAACGTCCTGACTTTC
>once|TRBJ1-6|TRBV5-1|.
CASKDSPLNSPLHF
TGCGCCAGCAAGGACAGCCCCCTGAATTCACCCCTCCACTTT
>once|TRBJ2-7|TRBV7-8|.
CASSAHRRGRGTYEQYF
TGTGCCAGCAGCGCACACCGCAGGGGCAGAGGGACCTACGAGCAGTACTTC
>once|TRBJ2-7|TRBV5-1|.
CASSLGEYEQYF
TGCGCCAGCAGCTTGGGGGAGTACGAGCAGTACTTC
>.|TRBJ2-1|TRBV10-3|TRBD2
CAISESSGIQNNEQFF
TGTGCCATCAGTGAGTCTAGCGGGATCCAAAACAATGAGCAGTTCTTC
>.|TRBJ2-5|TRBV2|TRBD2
CASSGVRTSRETQYF
TGTGCCAGCAGTGGCGTAAGGACTAGCAGGGAGACCCAGTACTTC
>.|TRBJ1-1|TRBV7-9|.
CASSLAGWEQNTEAFF
TGTGCCAGCAGCTTAGCTGGGTGGGAACAGAACACTGAAGCTTTCTTT
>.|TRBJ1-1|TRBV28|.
CASSSGGRRIFEAFF
TGTGCCAGCAGTTCAGGAGGGCGGCGAATCTTTGAGGCTTTCTTT
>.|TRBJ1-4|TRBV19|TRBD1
CASSDPRQGKKLFF
TGTGCCAGTAGCGACCCCCGACAGGGTAAAAAACTGTTTTTT
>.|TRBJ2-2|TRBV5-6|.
CASLQIGGNTGELFF
TGTGCCAGCCTCCAAATCGGGGGGAACACCGGGGAGCTGTTTTTT
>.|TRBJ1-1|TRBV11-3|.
CASSRPSSSEAFF
TGTGCCAGCAGCCGACCGTCGTCATCCGAAGCTTTCTTT
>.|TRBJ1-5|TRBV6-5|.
CASSYQGSNQPQHF
TGTGCCAGCAGTTATCAGGGAAGCAATCAGCCCCAGCATTTT
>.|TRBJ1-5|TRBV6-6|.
CASTVRGDQPQHF
TGTGCCAGCACCGTGAGGGGGGATCAGCCCCAGCATTTT
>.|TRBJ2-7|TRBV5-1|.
CASSLGSGGFEQYF
TGCGCCAGCAGCTTGGGGTCTGGGGGTTTCGAGCAGTACTTC
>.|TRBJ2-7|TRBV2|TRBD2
CASSEAVLADSYEQYF
TGTGCCAGCAGTGAAGCGGTACTAGCGGACTCCTACGAGCAGTACTTC
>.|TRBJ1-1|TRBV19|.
CASSPRRTGTEAFF
TGTGCCAGTAGTCCCAGACGAACGGGCACTGAAGCTTTCTTT
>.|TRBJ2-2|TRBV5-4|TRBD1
CASSKGTDTGELFF
TGTGCCAGCAGCAAAGGGACAGACACCGGGGAGCTGTTTTTT
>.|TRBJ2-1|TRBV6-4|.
CASSAVRGNEQFF
TGTGCCAGCAGTGCCGTTAGGGGGAATGAGCAGTTCTTC
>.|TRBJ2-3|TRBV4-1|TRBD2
CASSQGRLAGGADTQYF
TGCGCCAGCAGCCAGGGGCGACTAGCGGGAGGGGCAGATACGCAGTATTTT
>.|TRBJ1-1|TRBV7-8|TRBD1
CASSPDREAFF
TGTGCCAGCAGCCCGGACAGGGAAGCTTTCTTT
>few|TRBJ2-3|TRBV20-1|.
CSARSKDTQYF
TGCAGTGCTAGGAGCAAGGATACGCAGTATTTT
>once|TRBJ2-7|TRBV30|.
CAWSWIGAPTGEQYF
TGTGCCTGGAGTTGGATCGGGGCTCCTACGGGGGAGCAGTACTTC
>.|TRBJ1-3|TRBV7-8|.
CASSLRLRNTIYF
TGTGCCAGCAGCTTAAGGCTGCGGAACACCATATATTTT
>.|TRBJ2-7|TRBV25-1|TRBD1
CASSEGDRRFEQYF
TGTGCCAGCAGTGAAGGGGACAGGAGGTTCGAGCAGTACTTC
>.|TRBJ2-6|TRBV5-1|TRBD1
CASSLNRGSGANVLTF
TGCGCCAGCAGCCTGAACAGGGGCTCTGGGGCCAACGTCCTGACTTTC
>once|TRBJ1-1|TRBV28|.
CASIHTEAFF
TGTGCCAGCATCCACACTGAAGCTTTCTTT